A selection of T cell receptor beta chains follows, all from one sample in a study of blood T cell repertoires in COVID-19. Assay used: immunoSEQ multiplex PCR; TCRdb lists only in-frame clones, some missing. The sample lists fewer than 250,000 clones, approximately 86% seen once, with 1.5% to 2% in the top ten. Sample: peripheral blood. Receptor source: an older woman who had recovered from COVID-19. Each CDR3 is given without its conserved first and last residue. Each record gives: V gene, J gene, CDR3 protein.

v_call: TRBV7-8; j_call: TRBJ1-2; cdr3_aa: ASSLAGTVIYGYT
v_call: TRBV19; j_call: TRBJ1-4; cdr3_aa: ASSIGAATNEKLF
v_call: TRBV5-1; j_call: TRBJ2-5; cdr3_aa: ASSFATGGYQETQY
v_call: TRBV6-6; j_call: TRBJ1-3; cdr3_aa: ASSFGTPNSGNTIY
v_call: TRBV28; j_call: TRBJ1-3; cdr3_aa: ASSSTGGSGNTIY
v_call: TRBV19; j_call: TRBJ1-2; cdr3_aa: ASSIVQGVYGYT
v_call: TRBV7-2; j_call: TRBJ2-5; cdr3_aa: ASSLAWTGTLTQY
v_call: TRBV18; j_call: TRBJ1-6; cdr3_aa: ASSGGNSPLH
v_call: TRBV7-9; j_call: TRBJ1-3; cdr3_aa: ASRPDSSHSGNTIY
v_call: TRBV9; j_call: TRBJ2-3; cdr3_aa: ASSVRLAGGQGADTQY
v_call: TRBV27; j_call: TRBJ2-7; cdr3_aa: ASSKPGQGRGREQY
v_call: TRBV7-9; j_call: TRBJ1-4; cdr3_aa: ASSLGRENEKLF
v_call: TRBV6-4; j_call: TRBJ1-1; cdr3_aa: ASSPGRGFEAF
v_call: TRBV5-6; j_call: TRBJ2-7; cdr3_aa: ASSPGGGNEQY
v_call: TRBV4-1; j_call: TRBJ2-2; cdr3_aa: ASSRTNLDTGELF
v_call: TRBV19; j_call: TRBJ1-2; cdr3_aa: ASKRRGNNYGYT
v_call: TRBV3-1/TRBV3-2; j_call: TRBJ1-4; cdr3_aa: ASSLRVTNEKLF
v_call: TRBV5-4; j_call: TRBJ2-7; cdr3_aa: ASSSSGGPYEQY
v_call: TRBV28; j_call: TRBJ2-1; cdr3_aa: ASSGTSGGPSYNEQF
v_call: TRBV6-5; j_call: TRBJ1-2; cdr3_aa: ASSSDRRYT
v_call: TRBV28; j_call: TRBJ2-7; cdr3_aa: ASSLSGGASYEQY
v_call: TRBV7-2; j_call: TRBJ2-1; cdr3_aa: ASSLVGTSGGQDEQF
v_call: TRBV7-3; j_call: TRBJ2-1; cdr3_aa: ASSLVIWDSERSYNEQF
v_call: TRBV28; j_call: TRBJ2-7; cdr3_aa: ASSRVGGRFEQY
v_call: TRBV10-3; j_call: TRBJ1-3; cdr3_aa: AISEGGIAYRSGNTIY
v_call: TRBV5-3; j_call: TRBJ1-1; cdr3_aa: ARSSDREDTEAF
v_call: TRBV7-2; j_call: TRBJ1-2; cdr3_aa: ASSLAGTGNYGYT
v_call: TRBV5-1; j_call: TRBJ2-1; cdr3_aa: ASTTSARGYNEQF
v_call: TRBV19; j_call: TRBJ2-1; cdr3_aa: ASSLSGTSGGGYNEQF
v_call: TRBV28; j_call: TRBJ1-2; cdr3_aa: ASSTESYGYT
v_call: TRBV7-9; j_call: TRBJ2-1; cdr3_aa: ASSLGQRGNYNEQF
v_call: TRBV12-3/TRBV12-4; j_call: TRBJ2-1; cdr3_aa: ASKKPSYNEQF
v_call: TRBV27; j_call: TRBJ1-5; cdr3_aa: ASSSMGGGQPQH
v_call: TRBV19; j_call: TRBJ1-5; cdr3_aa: ASSTTGGTQPQH
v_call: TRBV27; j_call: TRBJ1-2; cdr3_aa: ATSLQGIDGYT
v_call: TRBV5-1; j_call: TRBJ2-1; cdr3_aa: ASSLDPSGNSYNEQF
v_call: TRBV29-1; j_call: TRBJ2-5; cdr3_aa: SVELRGQY
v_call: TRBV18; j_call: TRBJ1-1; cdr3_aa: ASSPTSRGTEAF
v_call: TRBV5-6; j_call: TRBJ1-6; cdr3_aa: ASSLGQGDSPLH
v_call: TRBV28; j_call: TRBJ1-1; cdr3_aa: ASTTFGRNTEAF
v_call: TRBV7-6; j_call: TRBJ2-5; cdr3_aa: ASSSTGLETQY
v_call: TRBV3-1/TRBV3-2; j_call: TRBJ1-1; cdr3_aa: ASSPGTGGARTEAF
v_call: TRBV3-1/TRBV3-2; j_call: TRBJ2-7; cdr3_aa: ASSPRWRGKRDEQY
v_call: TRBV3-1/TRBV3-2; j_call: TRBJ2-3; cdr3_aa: ASSQAGDRGRVGPDTQY
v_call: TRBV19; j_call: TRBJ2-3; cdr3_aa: ASSMTGKGDTQY
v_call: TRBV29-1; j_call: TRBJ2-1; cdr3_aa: SGLRRDRGYNEQF
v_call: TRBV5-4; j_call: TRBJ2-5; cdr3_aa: ASSLAGRETQY
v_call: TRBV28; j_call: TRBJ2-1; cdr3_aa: ASSLLGQGLRNEQF
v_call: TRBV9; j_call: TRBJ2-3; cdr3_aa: ASSVWRGGQDTQY
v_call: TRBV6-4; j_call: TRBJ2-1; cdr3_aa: ASSEGLVTEQF
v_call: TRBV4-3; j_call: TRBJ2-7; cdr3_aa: ASSQAGGPAKEQY
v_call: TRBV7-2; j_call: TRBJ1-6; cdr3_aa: ASSDRGRSFSDNSPLH
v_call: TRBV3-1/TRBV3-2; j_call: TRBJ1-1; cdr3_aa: ASNQGQGREAF
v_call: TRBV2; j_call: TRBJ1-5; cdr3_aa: ASSVGDRRYQPQH
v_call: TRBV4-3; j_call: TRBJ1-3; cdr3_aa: ASSQDLPRGPLSGNTIY
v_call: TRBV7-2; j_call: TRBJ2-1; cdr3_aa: ASSWARYNEQF